These T cell receptor beta chains were read from a single sample in a study of OX40 agonist ivuxolimab in advanced cancers. TCRdb keeps only in-frame clones here, not all; method: immunoSEQ multiplex PCR. The profile covers over 65,000 clones, with approximately 80% appearing a single time and around 0.51% taken by the ten largest. The sequenced sample was CD4+ or CD8+ T cells sorted from blood, obtained in a trial of the OX40 agonist ivuxolimab. These receptors were obtained from an adult with an advanced solid tumor such as melanoma, head and neck, liver or kidney cancer. Each CDR3 is given with its conserved first and last residue. D genes are given only for firm matches.

cdr3_aa d_call v_call
CAWSVRGASSGNTIYF NA TRBV30
CASSIPTQTGTEAFF NA TRBV19
CASSGSSGQGKNSPLHF TRBD1 TRBV9
CASSPRQVDNEQFF NA TRBV7-3
CASSPTRGTGELFF NA TRBV7-3
CASSLGYGATNEKLFF NA TRBV5-1
CASSVGGSQETQYF NA TRBV9
CASSPGQGSYNEQFF TRBD1 TRBV9
CASSLGQLKNTIYF NA TRBV5-1
CASSYSASAAYEQYF NA TRBV6-6
CASSVTATDTQYF NA TRBV19
CASSVEQGDSPLHF NA TRBV9
CAWSLPGLRRDTQYF NA TRBV30
CAWSGGTEETQYF TRBD1 TRBV30
CASSVGNSGANVLTF NA TRBV9
CASSVAQGRETQYF NA TRBV9
CASSLQGQPIDTEAFF TRBD1 TRBV7-2
CASSFGGALGNEQFF NA TRBV28
CASSSGTSGTGELFF TRBD2 TRBV5-4
CASSGDRRGANVLTF TRBD1 TRBV2
CASSFFASGRGGATTDTQYF TRBD2 TRBV5-1
CASSPLSLNTEAFF NA TRBV18
CASSTVDRAEQYF TRBD1 TRBV7-2
CASSDLRPQHF NA TRBV28
CASHGQNQPQHF NA TRBV28
CASSPPGGHRQYF TRBD1 TRBV6-5
CASSQDWTNEQFF NA TRBV4-2
CASSYSGTNNEQFF NA TRBV6-6
CASSHPGGGPTQQFF TRBD2 TRBV4-1